A single sample gave rise to the 25 T cell receptor beta chains below, sequenced in a study of T cell changes during pregnancy in multiple sclerosis. Here immunoSEQ multiplex PCR was the method, and the copy in TCRdb shows in-frame clones only, minus some. The sample holds approximately 48,000 clones; 94% are singletons and the top ten take around 5%. The sample was CD8+ T cells from peripheral blood mononuclear cells, taken before pregnancy. The source of these receptors is a female donor with multiple sclerosis, enrolled in a pregnancy study.

V usage is TRBV11-1 and J usage is TRBJ2-1; D is ambiguous. CDR3 size: 13 residues. Germline V gives CDR1 SGHAT, CDR2 FQDESV (reference sequence). Trimming took 5 bases from V and 15 from J, leaving 20 bases between them. CDR3 in DNA: TGTGCCAGCAGCCAACCTCCGACCCGGCGGCTGTTCTTC. Its protein product is CASSQPPTRRLFF. Full variable domain (missing parts from reference TRBV11-1 and TRBJ2-1): EAEVAQSPRYKITEKSQAVAFWCDPISGHATLYWYRQILGQGPELLVQFQDESVVDDSQLPKDRFSAERLKGVDSTLKIQPAELGDSAMYLCASSQPPTRRLFFGPGTRLTVL.

The chain uses TRBV29-1 and TRBJ1-1; D unclear. Trimming left V 6 bases short and J 2 bases short, with 7 bases between. The CDR3 runs 11 residues. From germline, CDR1 is SQVTM and CDR2 ANQGSEA. The CDR3: CSVEGNTEAFF. For the CDR3, the DNA is TGCAGCGTCGAGGGAAACACTGAAGCTTTCTTT.

The chain recombines TRBV9 with TRBJ2-2, with D unclear. CDR1 SGDLS and CDR2 YYNGEE come from the germline V gene. V was cut by 4 bases and J by 4 bases, with 8 bases left in between. The CDR3 length is 13 residues. CDR3 residues: CASSSVATGELFF. Here the CDR3 DNA reads TGTGCCAGCAGCTCCGTAGCCACCGGGGAGCTGTTTTTT.

The chain is built from TRBV7-9 and TRBJ1-5; D remains ambiguous. V lost 1 base, J lost 7 bases, and 5 bases lay in between. The CDR3 contains 12 residues. Germline CDR1 is SEHNR and CDR2 is FQNEAQ (reference sequence). The CDR3 sequence is CASSLGGQPQHF. The CDR3 DNA sequence: TGTGCCAGCAGCTTAGGAGGCCAGCCCCAGCATTTT.

This chain links TRBV2 with TRBJ1-1, with D perhaps TRBD1 (6 bases). The CDR3 length is 13 residues. Germline assignment: CDR1 SNHLY and CDR2 FYNNEI. V lost 7 bases and J 4 bases, leaving 13 bases between the germline ends. This CDR3 is CASTLGGATEAFF. In nucleotides, the CDR3 is TGTGCCAGCACCCTAGGGGGAGCCACTGAAGCTTTCTTT.

The chain has TRBV14 and TRBJ2-7; perhaps TRBD1 as D (5 bases). The CDR3 runs to 16 residues. Germline V gene data show CDR1 as SGHDN and CDR2 as FVKESK. The V gene lost 0 bases and the J gene lost 3 bases, with 15 bases spanning the gap. In DNA form, the CDR3 reads TGTGCCAGCAGCCAAGAAGAGAACAGGCCAGTCTACGAGCAGTACTTC. It encodes CASSQEENRPVYEQYF.

This chain links TRBV7-9 with TRBJ1-5; D uncertain. CDR1 and CDR2 (germline): SEHNR, FQNEAQ (reference sequence). V was trimmed by 2 bases and J by 5 bases, leaving 10 bases between them. This CDR3 region has 14 residues. This CDR3 reads CASSLSGGYQPQHF. The CDR3, as DNA: TGTGCCAGCAGCTTATCCGGCGGGTATCAGCCCCAGCATTTT. Using reference TRBV7-9 and TRBJ1-5 for the parts outside the CDR3, the full variable domain is DTGVSQNPRHKITKRGQNVTFRCDPISEHNRLYWYRQTLGQGPEFLTYFQNEAQLEKSRLLSDRFSAERPKGSFSTLEIQRTEQGDSAMYLCASSLSGGYQPQHFGDGTRLSIL.

V and J are TRBV10-2 and TRBJ1-1; a possible D gene is TRBD1 (6 bases). This CDR3 has 14 amino acids. CDR1 is WSHSY and CDR2 is SAAADI in the germline V gene. Between the trimmed V and J ends, which lost 5 bases and 0 bases, there was a span of 10 bases. The chain's CDR3 is CASSQTGMNTEAFF. The CDR3 DNA is TGCGCCAGCAGTCAGACAGGAATGAACACTGAAGCTTTCTTT.

The chain is built from TRBV6-4 and TRBJ2-3, with 8 bases matching TRBD2. After removal of 3 bases from V and 0 bases from J, the junction contained 2 bases not matched to a gene. Germline V CDR1 and CDR2: MRHNA, SNTAGT. The CDR3 loop spans 15 amino acids. Written as DNA, the CDR3 is TGTGCCAGCAGTGAAATAGCGGGAAGCACAGATACGCAGTATTTT. Translating gives CASSEIAGSTDTQYF.

The chain carries TRBV5-6 and TRBJ1-1; unclear D gene. Germline-derived CDR1 and CDR2 are SGHDT and YYEEEE. This CDR3 contains 9 residues. Trimming removed 4 bases at V and 11 bases at J, with 6 bases between. CDR3 loop: CASSLRAFF. As DNA, the CDR3 is TGTGCCAGCAGCCTGAGGGCTTTCTTT.

The genes are TRBV27 and TRBJ2-7; D gene ambiguous. This CDR3 contains 9 residues. Germline assignment: CDR1 MNHEY and CDR2 SMNVEV (reference sequence). V was clipped by 11 bases and J by 4 bases, with 6 bases between them. CDR3 sequence reads: CAAGYEQYF. In DNA form, the CDR3 reads TGTGCCGCAGGTTACGAGCAGTACTTC.

The J gene is TRBJ2-7, the V gene TRBV5-6, with a weak D call TRBD2 (7 bases). V was cut by 6 bases and J by 0 bases, with 13 bases left in between. This CDR3 is 14 amino acids long. Germline CDR1 is SGHDT and CDR2 is YYEEEE. CDR3 nucleotides: TGTGCCAGCACCCGCGGGGGCAGCTCCTACGAGCAGTACTTC. It yields the protein CASTRGGSSYEQYF.

This sequence joins TRBV9 and TRBJ1-1; no reliable D call. Germline V lookup: CDR1 SGDLS, CDR2 YYNGEE. The CDR3 extends over 15 amino acids. The ends were cut back, 5 bases at V and 7 bases at J, with 21 bases in the middle. The CDR3: CASSLGRTLGDEAFF. The DNA of the CDR3 is TGTGCCAGCAGTCTAGGGAGGACCCTGGGCGATGAAGCTTTCTTT.

V gene TRBV4-1 combines with J gene TRBJ2-1; 7 bases agree with TRBD1. The CDR3 has 16 amino acids. The germline V gene encodes CDR1 MGHRA and CDR2 YSYEKL. The V and J ends lost 1 base and 7 bases, in that order; junction bases with no gene match: 10. The DNA for the CDR3 is TGCGCCAGCAGCCAAGTTCCGGACCTCAGGGGGAATGAGCAGTTCTTC. Its protein is CASSQVPDLRGNEQFF.

This chain joins TRBV30 and TRBJ1-1; tentatively, D is TRBD1 (6 bases). V gave up 2 bases and J gave up 8 bases, with 9 bases separating them. From germline, CDR1 is GTSNPN and CDR2 SVGIG (reference sequence). The CDR3 totals 11 residues. CDR3 coding DNA: TGTGCCTGGAGTCTGACAGGCGAAGCTTTCTTT. The encoded protein is CAWSLTGEAFF.

The rearrangement links TRBV28 to TRBJ1-3, with 8 bases identical to TRBD1. V was pared by 5 bases and J by 0 bases, with 3 bases of the junction left unmatched. The CDR3 covers 15 residues. The germline V gene has CDR1 MDHEN and CDR2 SYDVKM. The CDR3 DNA follows: TGTGCCAGCAGTCCGGACAGGGCCTCTGGAAACACCATATATTTT. Translating gives CASSPDRASGNTIYF.

The CDR3 nucleotides read TGCGCCAGCAGCTTAGTAGGGAGCGGGCTCAATGAGCAGTTCTTC. Translation gives CASSLVGSGLNEQFF. The chain links TRBV5-1 to TRBJ2-1; D may be TRBD2 (6 bases). This CDR3 has 15 residues. The V gene lost 2 bases and the J gene lost 6 bases, with 15 bases spanning the gap. Germline V gives CDR1 SGHRS, CDR2 YFSETQ.

This clone appeared once. The genes are TRBV27 and TRBJ2-5; 11 positions agree with TRBD2. In germline, CDR1 is MNHEY, CDR2 SMNVEV (reference sequence). The J segment lost 2 bases and the V segment lost 6 bases, leaving 11 bases of the junction unmatched. The CDR3 contains 17 residues. DNA of the CDR3: TGTGCCAGCAGCCATAAGGGACTAGCGGTGGGACAAGAGACCCAGTACTTC. This translates into CASSHKGLAVGQETQYF.

The rearrangement joins TRBV10-3 to TRBJ2-7; tentatively, D is TRBD2 (6 bases). The CDR3 loop spans 14 amino acids. Trimming cost V 6 bases and J 4 bases, with 16 bases left between them. The germline V gene has CDR1 ENHRY and CDR2 SYGVKD. The CDR3 bases are TGTGCCATCAGGGGAGGACGACCAGGGTACGAGCAGTACTTC. Its translation: CAIRGGRPGYEQYF.

The rearrangement uses TRBV6-6 and TRBJ1-1; D gene unclear. This CDR3 is 14 amino acids long. Germline CDR1 and CDR2: MNHNY and SVGAGI (reference sequence). The V end was cut by 2 bases, the J end by 0 bases, with 7 bases between. Here the CDR3 DNA reads TGTGCCAGCAGTTACCCCGACATGAACACTGAAGCTTTCTTT. Translated: CASSYPDMNTEAFF.

This clone was seen a single time. V gene TRBV2 combines with J gene TRBJ2-3, with D maybe TRBD2 (5 bases). Looked up from germline, CDR1 is SNHLY and CDR2 is FYNNEI. CDR3 size: 14 residues. Trimming removed 3 bases from V and 1 base from J, with 8 bases in between. In DNA, the CDR3 is TGTGCCAGCAGTGAGTTGGAGGGCACAGATACGCAGTATTTT. It is translated as CASSELEGTDTQYF. The full variable domain, rest sourced from reference TRBV2 and TRBJ2-3, is EPEVTQTPSHQVTQMGQEVILRCVPISNHLYFYWYRQILGQKVEFLVSFYNNEISEKSEIFDDQFSVERPDGSNFTLKIRSTKLEDSAMYFCASSELEGTDTQYFGPGTRLTVL.

This clone was detected a few times. V gene TRBV2 combines with J gene TRBJ1-1; a weak D match, TRBD1 (5 bases). V was trimmed by 7 bases and J by 0 bases, leaving 9 bases between them. Looked up from germline, CDR1 is SNHLY and CDR2 is FYNNEI. The CDR3 consists of 13 residues. CDR3 sequence reads: CASIDSMNTEAFF. The CDR3 region has the DNA TGTGCCAGCATTGACAGTATGAACACTGAAGCTTTCTTT.

The rearrangement joins TRBV13 to TRBJ2-2; D is unclear. The CDR3 is 13 amino acids. Germline CDR1 reads PRHDT; CDR2 reads FYEKMQ (reference sequence). Trimming took off 5 bases at V and 4 bases at J, with 8 bases between the two ends. CDR3 sequence reads: CASSPSLTGELFF. As DNA, the CDR3 is TGTGCCAGCAGCCCCTCCCTCACCGGGGAGCTGTTTTTT.

The rearrangement links TRBV4-1 to TRBJ2-7, with D tentatively TRBD2 (6 bases). V lost 4 bases, J lost 3 bases, and 13 bases lay in between. The CDR3 length is 14 residues. Per germline, CDR1 MGHRA and CDR2 YSYEKL. The CDR3 protein is CASSLSDGSYEQYF. In DNA form, the CDR3 reads TGCGCCAGCAGCCTATCGGACGGGAGCTACGAGCAGTACTTC.

CDR3 sequence reads: CASSLSIGLAGELEQFF. CDR3 bases: TGTGCCAGCAGTTTATCTATAGGACTAGCGGGAGAACTTGAGCAGTTCTTC. The gene calls are TRBV27 and TRBJ2-1; 13 bases align to TRBD2. CDR1 is MNHEY, CDR2 SMNVEV, per germline (reference sequence). The CDR3 spans 17 residues. The trim removed 0 bases at V and 9 bases at J, leaving 8 bases unmatched.